The 11 T cell receptor beta chains below come from one sample, sequenced in a study of regulatory T cells in long-lasting Graves disease. Time point here: newly diagnosed GD, antithyroid drugs for less than 3 months. From RNA extracted from PBMCs, the TCR library was made. Researchers made TCR beta libraries by using iRepertoire HTBI primers and running Arm-PCR on CDR3 regions. TCRdb itself ran the multiplex PCR reads through MiXCR, one entry per CDR3 protein. The sample lists hundreds of thousands of distinct CDR3 sequences; about 12% were seen once. These data are also associated with another study on T cells in Graves' hyperthyroidism and ophthalmopathy.

This specimen was peripheral blood mononuclear cells (PBMCs), taken at new diagnosis, from a patient treated with antithyroid drugs. The receptor source for this set is a woman younger than 45 with Graves disease.

The CDR3 protein is CASSQATETTNEKLFF. The DNA for the CDR3 is TGTGCCAGCAGCCAAGCCACAGAGACAACTAATGAAAAACTGTTTTTT. V and J are TRBV4-2 and TRBJ1-4; no firm D call. V was shortened by 1 base and J by 0 bases, with 9 bases between the two germline ends. The CDR3 is 16 residues long. Germline V gene sequence: CDR1 LGHNA, CDR2 YNFKEQ.

This clonotype has at least ten counts. The rearrangement links TRBV5-6 to TRBJ1-6; TRBD1 is a possible D gene (5 bases). Germline V CDR1 and CDR2: SGHDT, YYEEEE. Deletions cut 2 bases from V and 9 bases from J, with 15 bases between. The CDR3 contains 15 residues. CDR3 residues: CASSFRRQGSSPLHF. The CDR3 bases are TGTGCCAGCAGCTTTAGGAGGCAGGGAAGTTCACCCCTCCACTTT.

This clonotype was seen repeatedly, ten times or more. The V and J genes are TRBV11-3 and TRBJ2-2, with D unclear. CDR3 length: 15 residues. Per germline, CDR1 SGHNT and CDR2 YENEEA. Trimming cost V 2 bases and J 4 bases, with 11 bases left between them. CDR3 region: CASSLTRIATGELFF. CDR3 sequence (DNA): TGTGCCAGCAGCTTAACTCGGATAGCCACCGGGGAGCTGTTTTTT.

This clonotype came up a few times. The chain employs TRBV9 and TRBJ2-1; 9 bases agree with TRBD1. CDR1 is SGDLS and CDR2 is YYNGEE in the germline V gene. The CDR3 is made up of 14 amino acids. Losses at the gene ends were 3 bases for V and 9 bases for J; bases not matched to a gene: 7. The CDR3 region has the DNA TGTGCCAGCAGCGAGGACAGGGGATACCGTGAGCAGTTCTTC. This codes for CASSEDRGYREQFF.

The chain couples TRBV20-1 to TRBJ1-1, with D possibly TRBD1 on 5 matching bases. Between the trimmed V and J ends, which lost 1 base and 7 bases, there was a span of 13 bases. Germline lookup yields CDR1 DFQATT and CDR2 SNEGSKA (reference sequence). This CDR3 contains 13 residues. The CDR3 region is CSARAGTAYEAFF. CDR3 coding DNA: TGCAGTGCTAGAGCAGGGACCGCATATGAAGCTTTCTTT.

A remark on this clonotype: A far larger clone is only one base removed, so a read error is likely. The J gene is TRBJ2-3, the V gene TRBV5-5, with a weak D call TRBD2 (6 bases). There are 15 residues in the CDR3. Germline loops: CDR1 SGHKS, CDR2 YYEKEE (reference sequence). V lost 4 bases to trimming and J lost 2 bases, with 14 bases between them. CDR3 region: CASSADYQSTDTQYF. The CDR3 DNA sequence: TGTGCCAGCAGCGCGGACTATCAATCCACAGATACGCAGTATTTT.

This clonotype has a handful of counts. The J gene is TRBJ2-1, the V gene TRBV7-9; D is possibly TRBD1 or TRBD2 (5 bases each). Per the germline V gene, CDR1 is SEHNR and CDR2 is FQNEAQ (reference sequence). Trimming left V 6 bases short and J 4 bases short, with 19 bases between. The CDR3 is 16 residues long. CDR3 sequence: CASSHRGAGVYNEQFF. The CDR3 DNA reads TGTGCCAGCAGTCATAGAGGGGCTGGAGTTTACAATGAGCAGTTCTTC.

This clonotype was observed at least ten times. The rearrangement joins TRBV7-2 to TRBJ2-3, with 10 bases identical to TRBD2. There are 16 residues in the CDR3. The V segment lost 3 bases and the J segment 4 bases; nucleotides outside the gene matches: 7. Germline V gene sequence: CDR1 SGHTA, CDR2 FQGNSA. The CDR3 DNA sequence: TGTGCCAGCAGCTTCTCCAGCGGGAGGGCCCCAGATACGCAGTATTTT. The encoded protein is CASSFSSGRAPDTQYF.

At least ten counts were recorded for this clonotype. This rearrangement joins TRBV11-3 to TRBJ2-7; D is unclear. The CDR3 spans 16 residues. Trimming stripped 7 bases from V and 0 bases from J, with 19 bases between. Germline V gene data show CDR1 as SGHNT and CDR2 as YENEEA. The CDR3 DNA sequence: TGTGCCAGCACCAAATCATGGGGTACTTCCTCCTACGAGCAGTACTTC. Amino acids: CASTKSWGTSSYEQYF.

This clonotype occurred a few times. This chain connects TRBV20-1 to TRBJ1-5; possible D gene TRBD1, 5 bases. CDR3 length: 17 amino acids. V dropped 4 bases and J dropped 2 bases, with 21 bases sitting between them. Germline lookup yields CDR1 DFQATT and CDR2 SNEGSKA (reference sequence). For the CDR3, the DNA is TGCAGTGCTATCAGAACGGTACGAGTGGGGGGCAATCAGCCCCAGCATTTT. It codes for CSAIRTVRVGGNQPQHF.

This chain links TRBV30 with TRBJ2-1, with D perhaps given as TRBD1 or TRBD2 (5 bases each). The CDR3 has 13 amino acids. Germline lookup yields CDR1 GTSNPN and CDR2 SVGIG (reference sequence). Deletions cut 4 bases from V and 7 bases from J, with 14 bases between. CDR3 coding DNA: TGTGCCTGGACCCAGGGACCCGGGAATGAGCAGTTCTTC. Encoded protein: CAWTQGPGNEQFF.